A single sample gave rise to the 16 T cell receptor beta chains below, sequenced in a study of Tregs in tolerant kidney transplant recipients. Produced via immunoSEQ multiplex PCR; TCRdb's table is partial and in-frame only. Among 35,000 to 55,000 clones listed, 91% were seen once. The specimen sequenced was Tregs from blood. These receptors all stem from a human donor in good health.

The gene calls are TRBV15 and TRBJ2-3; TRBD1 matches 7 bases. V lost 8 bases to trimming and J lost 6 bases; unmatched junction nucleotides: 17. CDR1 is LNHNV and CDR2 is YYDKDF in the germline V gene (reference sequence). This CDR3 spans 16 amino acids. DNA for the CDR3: TGTGCCACCGCGGAGACAGGGAAGAGGCACGTGGATACGCAGTATTTT. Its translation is CATAETGKRHVDTQYF. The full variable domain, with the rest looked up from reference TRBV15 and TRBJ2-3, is DAMVIQNPRYQVTQFGKPVTLSCSQTLNHNVMYWYQQKSSQAPKLLFHYYDKDFNNEADTPDNFQSRRPNTSFCFLDIRSPGLGDTAMYLCATAETGKRHVDTQYFGPGTRLTVL.

CDR3 sequence: CASSVSGDQPQHF. In DNA form, the CDR3 reads TGTGCCAGCAGCGTCTCAGGGGATCAGCCCCAGCATTTT. The chain has TRBV9 and TRBJ1-5, with D possibly matching TRBD1 (6 bases). Germline CDR1 SGDLS, CDR2 YYNGEE. Between the trimmed V and J ends, which lost 2 bases and 5 bases, there was a span of 8 bases. The CDR3 is 13 residues long.

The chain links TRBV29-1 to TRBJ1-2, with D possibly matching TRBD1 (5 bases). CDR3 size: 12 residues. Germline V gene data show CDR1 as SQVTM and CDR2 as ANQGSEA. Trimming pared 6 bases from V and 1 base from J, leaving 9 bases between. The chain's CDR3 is CSVRQNNYGYTF. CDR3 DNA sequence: TGCAGCGTCAGACAGAATAACTATGGCTACACCTTC.

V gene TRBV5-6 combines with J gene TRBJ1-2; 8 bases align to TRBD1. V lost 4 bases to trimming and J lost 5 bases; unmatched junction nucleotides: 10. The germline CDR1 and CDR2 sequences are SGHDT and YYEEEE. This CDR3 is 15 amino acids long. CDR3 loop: CASSGSRGRGYGYTF. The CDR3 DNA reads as TGTGCCAGCAGCGGGTCCAGGGGGCGCGGGTATGGCTACACCTTC.

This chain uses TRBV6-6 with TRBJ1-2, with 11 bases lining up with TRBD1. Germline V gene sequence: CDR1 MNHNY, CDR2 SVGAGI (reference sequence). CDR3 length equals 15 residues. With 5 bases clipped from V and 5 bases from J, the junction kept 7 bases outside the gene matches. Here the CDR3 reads CASSKGQGASYGYTF. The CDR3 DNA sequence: TGTGCCAGCAGTAAAGGACAGGGGGCTTCGTATGGCTACACCTTC.

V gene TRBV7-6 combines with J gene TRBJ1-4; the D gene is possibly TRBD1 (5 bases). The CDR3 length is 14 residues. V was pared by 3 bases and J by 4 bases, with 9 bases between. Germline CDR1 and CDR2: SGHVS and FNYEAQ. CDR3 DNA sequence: TGTGCCAGCAGCTTCTCAGGGAGTAATGAAAAACTGTTTTTT. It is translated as CASSFSGSNEKLFF. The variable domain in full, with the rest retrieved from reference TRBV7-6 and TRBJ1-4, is GAGVSQSPRYKVTKRGQDVALRCDPISGHVSLYWYRQALGQGPEFLTYFNYEAQQDKSGLPNDRFSAERPEGSISTLTIQRTEQRDSAMYRCASSFSGSNEKLFFGSGTQLSVL.

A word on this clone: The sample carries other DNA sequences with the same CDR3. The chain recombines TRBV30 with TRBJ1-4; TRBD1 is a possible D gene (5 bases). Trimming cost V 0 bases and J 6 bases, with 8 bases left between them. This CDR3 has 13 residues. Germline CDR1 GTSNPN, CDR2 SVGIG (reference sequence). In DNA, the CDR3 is TGTGCCTGGAGTGTAGGGACGGATGAAAAACTGTTTTTT. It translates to CAWSVGTDEKLFF.

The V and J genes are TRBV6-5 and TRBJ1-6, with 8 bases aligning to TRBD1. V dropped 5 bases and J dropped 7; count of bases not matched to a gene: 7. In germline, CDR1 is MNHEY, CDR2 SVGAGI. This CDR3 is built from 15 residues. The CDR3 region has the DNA TGTGCCAGCAGTGTATCAGGGGGCCCAAATTCACCCCTCCACTTT. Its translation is CASSVSGGPNSPLHF.

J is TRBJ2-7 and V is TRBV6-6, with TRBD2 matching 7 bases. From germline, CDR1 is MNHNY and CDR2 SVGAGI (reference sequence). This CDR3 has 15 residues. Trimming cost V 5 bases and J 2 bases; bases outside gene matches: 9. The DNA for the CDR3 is TGTGCCAGCAGTCCACTAGCGAGAGGGCCCTACGAGCAGTACTTC. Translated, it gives CASSPLARGPYEQYF.

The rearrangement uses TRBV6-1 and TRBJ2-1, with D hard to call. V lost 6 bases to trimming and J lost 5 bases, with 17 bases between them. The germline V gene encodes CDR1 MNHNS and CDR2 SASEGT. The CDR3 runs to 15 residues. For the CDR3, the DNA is TGTGCCAGCAGACCCATCCTCCGAAGGCACAATGAGCAGTTCTTC. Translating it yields CASRPILRRHNEQFF.

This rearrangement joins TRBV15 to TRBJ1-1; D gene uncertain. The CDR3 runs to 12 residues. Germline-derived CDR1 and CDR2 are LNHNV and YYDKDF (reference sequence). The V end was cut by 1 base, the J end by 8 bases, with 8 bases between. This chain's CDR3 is CATSRGPREAFF. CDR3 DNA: TGTGCCACCAGCAGAGGCCCCCGCGAAGCTTTCTTT.

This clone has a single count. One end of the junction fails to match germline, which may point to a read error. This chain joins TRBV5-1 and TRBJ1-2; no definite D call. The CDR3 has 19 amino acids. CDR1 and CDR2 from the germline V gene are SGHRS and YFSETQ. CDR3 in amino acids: CASGLGLQERPWSNYGYTF. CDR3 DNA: TGCGCCAGCGGCTTGGGTTTGCAAGAAAGGCCATGGTCTAACTATGGCTACACCTTC.

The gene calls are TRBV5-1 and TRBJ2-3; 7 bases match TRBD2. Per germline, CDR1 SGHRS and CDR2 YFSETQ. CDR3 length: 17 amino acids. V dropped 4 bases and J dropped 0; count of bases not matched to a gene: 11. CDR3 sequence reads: CASSTGGSWTSTDTQYF. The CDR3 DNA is TGCGCCAGCAGCACAGGCGGGAGCTGGACTAGCACAGATACGCAGTATTTT.

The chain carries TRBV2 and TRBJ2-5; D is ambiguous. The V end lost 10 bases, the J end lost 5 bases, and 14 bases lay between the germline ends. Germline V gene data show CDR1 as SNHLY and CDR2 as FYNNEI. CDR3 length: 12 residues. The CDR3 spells CATSRLEETQYF. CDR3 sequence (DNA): TGTGCCACGAGTAGGCTGGAGGAGACCCAGTACTTC.

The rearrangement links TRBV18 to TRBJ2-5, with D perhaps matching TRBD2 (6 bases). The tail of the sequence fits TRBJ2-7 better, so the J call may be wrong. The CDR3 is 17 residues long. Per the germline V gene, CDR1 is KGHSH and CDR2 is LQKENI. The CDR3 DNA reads TGTGCCAGCTCACCACCGGTCCGTAGCGGTAGCTCCTACGAGCAGTACTTC. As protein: CASSPPVRSGSSYEQYF.

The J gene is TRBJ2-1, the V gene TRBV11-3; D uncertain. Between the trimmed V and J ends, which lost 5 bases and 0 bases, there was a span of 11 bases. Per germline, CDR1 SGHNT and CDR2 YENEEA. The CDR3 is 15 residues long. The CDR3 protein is CASSPTRISYNEQFF. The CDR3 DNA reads TGTGCCAGCAGCCCGACAAGAATCTCCTACAATGAGCAGTTCTTC.